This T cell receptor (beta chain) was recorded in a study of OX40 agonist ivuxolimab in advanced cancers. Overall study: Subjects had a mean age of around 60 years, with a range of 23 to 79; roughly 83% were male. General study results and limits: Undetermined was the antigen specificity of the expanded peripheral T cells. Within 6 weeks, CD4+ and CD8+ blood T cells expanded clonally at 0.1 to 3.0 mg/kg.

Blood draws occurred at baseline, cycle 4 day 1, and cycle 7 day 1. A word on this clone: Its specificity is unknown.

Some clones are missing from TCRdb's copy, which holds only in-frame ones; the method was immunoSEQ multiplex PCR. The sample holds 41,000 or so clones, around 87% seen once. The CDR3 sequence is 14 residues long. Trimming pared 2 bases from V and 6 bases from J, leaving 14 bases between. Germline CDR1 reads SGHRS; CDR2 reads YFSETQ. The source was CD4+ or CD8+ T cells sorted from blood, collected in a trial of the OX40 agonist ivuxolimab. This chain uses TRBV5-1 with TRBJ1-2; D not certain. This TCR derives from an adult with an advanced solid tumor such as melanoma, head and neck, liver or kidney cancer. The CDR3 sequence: CASSFGMGNNGYTF. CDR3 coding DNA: TGCGCCAGCAGCTTTGGGATGGGAAATAATGGCTACACCTTC.